This T cell receptor (beta chain) was retrieved from a study of glioma-infiltrating T cells after dendritic cell vaccination. Selection required adequate fresh-frozen tumor tissue plus more than two years' survival data. No glioblastoma patient carried an isocitrate dehydrogenase mutation. Repertoires were generated with immunoSEQ multiplex PCR, while TCRdb's copy carries only in-frame clones and drops some. This table has tens of thousands of clones, 85% to 95% appearing once. The clonotype originates from a human donor with glioblastoma. Here the sequenced sample was blood, taken before dendritic cell vaccination.

This CDR3 reads CASSSGGRASGANVLTF. DNA of the CDR3: TGTGCCAGCTCCAGCGGGGGGCGGGCCTCTGGGGCCAACGTCCTGACTTTC. The J gene is TRBJ2-6, the V gene TRBV18; 9 nucleotides agree with TRBD2. Germline V gives CDR1 KGHSH, CDR2 LQKENI. V lost 6 bases, J lost 0 bases, and 6 bases stayed unmatched. CDR3 size: 17 residues.